The 19 T cell receptor beta chains below all came from one sample that was sequenced in a study of T cell changes during pregnancy in multiple sclerosis. Clones were read by immunoSEQ multiplex PCR, and TCRdb kept only the in-frame ones, dropping some. Of about 71,000 clones detected, roughly nine tenths appear once; the ten largest clones hold over 1%. The source was peripheral blood, collected in the third trimester of pregnancy. These receptors originate from a female donor with multiple sclerosis, enrolled in a pregnancy study.

This clone was seen a single time. The chain recombines TRBV9 with TRBJ1-5, with TRBD1 matching over 7 bases. J gave up 3 bases and V 10 bases, and 7 bases lay outside the gene matches. The germline V gene encodes CDR1 SGDLS and CDR2 YYNGEE. The CDR3 has 13 amino acids. This CDR3 reads CASQRGLNQPQHF. CDR3 bases: TGTGCCTCCCAAAGGGGGCTCAATCAGCCCCAGCATTTT.

This clone occurred once. V gene TRBV18 combines with J gene TRBJ2-7; TRBD1 matches 11 bases. This CDR3 comprises 15 residues. Unmatched junction bases numbered 1, after V lost 1 base and J lost 2 bases. From germline, CDR1 is KGHSH and CDR2 LQKENI. Here the CDR3 DNA reads TGTGCCAGCTCACCACAGGGACAGGGGGCCTACGAGCAGTACTTC. Its protein product is CASSPQGQGAYEQYF.

V is TRBV13 and J is TRBJ1-2; TRBD1 matches 7 bases. The V segment lost 5 bases and the J segment 6 bases; nucleotides outside the gene matches: 15. Germline CDR1 reads PRHDT; CDR2 reads FYEKMQ (reference sequence). This CDR3 has 16 amino acids. The CDR3 DNA follows: TGTGCCAGCAGCCCACCCGACAGGGTAGACATCGATGGCTACACCTTC. Residues: CASSPPDRVDIDGYTF.

The chain links TRBV27 to TRBJ2-7, with 9 bases aligning to TRBD2. This CDR3 is 15 amino acids long. The V and J ends lost 5 bases and 6 bases, in that order; junction bases with no gene match: 11. Germline CDR1 is MNHEY and CDR2 is SMNVEV (reference sequence). The CDR3 sequence is CASSPLAGQRVEQYF. The CDR3 coding sequence is TGTGCCAGCAGTCCCCTAGCGGGACAGAGGGTCGAGCAGTACTTC.

This chain connects TRBV11-2 to TRBJ2-5, with 11 positions matching TRBD1. The CDR3 has 15 residues. With 2 bases clipped from V and 4 bases from J, the junction kept 3 bases outside the gene matches. From germline, CDR1 is SGHAT and CDR2 FQNNGV. The CDR3, as DNA: TGTGCCAGCAGCTTATCTGGGACAGGGGGAGAGACCCAGTACTTC. It encodes CASSLSGTGGETQYF.

The rearrangement uses TRBV11-2 and TRBJ2-1; 8 bases line up with TRBD1. The V segment lost 5 bases and the J segment 10 bases; nucleotides outside the gene matches: 16. Germline CDR1 is SGHAT and CDR2 is FQNNGV. The CDR3 contains 16 residues. CDR3: CASSPSSTGDLYEQFF. The DNA of the CDR3 is TGTGCCAGCAGCCCCTCTTCGACAGGGGATTTATACGAGCAGTTCTTC.

The rearrangement uses TRBV11-3 and TRBJ2-1; D gene ambiguous. The V end lost 5 bases, the J end lost 8 bases, and 7 bases lay between the germline ends. The germline V gene encodes CDR1 SGHNT and CDR2 YENEEA. The CDR3 extends over 11 amino acids. The DNA for the CDR3 is TGTGCCAGCAGCCTCGTCGATGAGCAGTTCTTC. Amino acids: CASSLVDEQFF.

This chain connects TRBV19 to TRBJ1-2; D gene uncertain. Per germline, CDR1 LNHDA and CDR2 SQIVND (reference sequence). Trimming pared 8 bases from V and 9 bases from J, leaving 16 bases between. The CDR3 covers 12 residues. The CDR3 loop reads CASGLLWERYTF. CDR3 in DNA: TGTGCCAGTGGACTGCTGTGGGAACGCTACACCTTC.

The V gene is TRBV6-1, the J gene TRBJ2-1, with 7 bases that match TRBD2. CDR1 and CDR2 from the germline V gene are MNHNS and SASEGT. CDR3 length equals 16 residues. Trimming at V came to 0 bases and at J to 4 bases, leaving 6 bases not matched to a gene. CDR3 residues: CASSEAGGGTYNEQFF. The CDR3 nucleotides read TGTGCCAGCAGTGAAGCGGGGGGAGGGACTTACAATGAGCAGTTCTTC.

This chain joins TRBV28 and TRBJ2-1; D is unclear. The CDR3 extends over 13 amino acids. With 5 bases removed from V and 9 bases from J, the gap between germline ends came to 14 bases. Germline values: CDR1 MDHEN, CDR2 SYDVKM. The CDR3 coding sequence is TGTGCCAGCAGTCCAGAAGTTATCGCTGAGCAGTTCTTC. Its translation: CASSPEVIAEQFF.

The V call is TRBV19, the J call TRBJ1-1, with D perhaps TRBD1 (6 bases). CDR3 length: 14 amino acids. V dropped 7 bases and J dropped 11 bases, with 23 bases sitting between them. Germline CDR1 and CDR2: LNHDA and SQIVND (reference sequence). The CDR3 protein is CASNPFDGGHRAFF. The CDR3 DNA sequence: TGTGCCAGTAACCCTTTTGACGGGGGGCACAGGGCTTTCTTT. Full variable domain (remainder filled in from reference TRBV19 and TRBJ1-1): DGGITQSPKYLFRKEGQNVTLSCEQNLNHDAMYWYRQDPGQGLRLIYYSQIVNDFQKGDIAEGYSVSREKKESFPLTVTSAQKNPTAFYLCASNPFDGGHRAFFGQGTRLTVV.

This sequence joins TRBV9 and TRBJ2-1, with D hard to call. V shed 4 bases and J shed 8 bases, with 19 bases lying between them. The CDR3 covers 15 residues. Germline V gene sequence: CDR1 SGDLS, CDR2 YYNGEE. The DNA for the CDR3 is TGTGCCAGCAGCCCTTCGCTCGTGGCCCAGTATGAGCAGTTCTTC. Its translation: CASSPSLVAQYEQFF.

Written as DNA, the CDR3 is TGTGCCAGCAGTTTGACTAGAGTCATGCATGAGCAGTTCTTC. Translated, it gives CASSLTRVMHEQFF. The chain recombines TRBV27 with TRBJ2-1, with TRBD2 as a possible D gene (6 bases). V was cut by 3 bases and J by 8 bases, with 14 bases left in between. Germline V CDR1 and CDR2: MNHEY, SMNVEV (reference sequence). There are 14 residues in the CDR3.

This clone has a handful of counts. The gene calls are TRBV19 and TRBJ1-5; D call uncertain. The CDR3 contains 12 residues. Germline V gives CDR1 LNHDA, CDR2 SQIVND (reference sequence). The V gene lost 5 bases and the J gene lost 8 bases, with 10 bases spanning the gap. The chain's CDR3 is CASSRGLEPQHF. CDR3 DNA sequence: TGTGCCAGTAGTCGAGGGTTGGAGCCCCAGCATTTT.

The V and J genes are TRBV7-3 and TRBJ2-3, with 9 positions matching TRBD2. Germline CDR1 reads SGHTA; CDR2 reads FQGTGA. The CDR3 consists of 15 residues. V lost 5 bases and J lost 3; bases outside the gene matches: 6. CDR3 protein: CASSAQTSGTDTQYF. The CDR3 bases are TGTGCCAGCAGCGCCCAGACTAGCGGAACAGATACGCAGTATTTT.

This clone was seen more than once but under ten times. The chain has TRBV30 and TRBJ1-1; D is perhaps TRBD1 (6 bases). CDR1 and CDR2 from the germline V gene are GTSNPN and SVGIG (reference sequence). The CDR3 has 12 residues. Trimming took off 0 bases at V and 8 bases at J, with 10 bases between the two ends. The CDR3 here is CAWSVTGLEAFF. The CDR3 bases are TGTGCCTGGAGTGTAACAGGGTTAGAAGCTTTCTTT.

The rearrangement uses TRBV30 and TRBJ1-4; D is unclear. Germline assignment: CDR1 GTSNPN and CDR2 SVGIG (reference sequence). Trimming pared 3 bases from V and 5 bases from J, leaving 10 bases between. The CDR3 length is 13 residues. In DNA form, the CDR3 reads TGTGCCTGGAGCATGTCGGGGAATGAAAAACTGTTTTTT. This gives the protein CAWSMSGNEKLFF.

The V gene is TRBV4-1, the J gene TRBJ2-2, with 9 nucleotides matching TRBD2. V was pared by 2 bases and J by 7 bases, with 11 bases of the junction left unmatched. The CDR3 sequence is 17 residues long. Germline V gives CDR1 MGHRA, CDR2 YSYEKL. The CDR3 DNA follows: TGCGCCAGCAGCCAATTTCCGGAGACTAGCGGTCACGGGGAGCTGTTTTTT. This sequence encodes CASSQFPETSGHGELFF.

Remarks on this clone: A junction boundary mismatches the germline segment, possibly from a read error. The chain links TRBV2 to TRBJ1-4; TRBD1 might be the D (5 bases). There are 13 residues in the CDR3. Looked up from germline, CDR1 is SNHLY and CDR2 is FYNNEI. CDR3 in DNA: TGTGCCAGCAGGGAAGGGGAGGATGAAAAACTGTTTTTT. Translation gives CASREGEDEKLFF.